Listed here are 6 T cell receptor beta chains from one sample, sequenced in a study of cytomegalovirus exposure and HLA in healthy donors. The PCR used 60 Vbeta and 13 Jbeta primers. Data came from immunoSEQ multiplex PCR; TCRdb stores just in-frame clones and leaves some out. This sample has 120,000 to 150,000 clones; roughly 83% occur once, and the top ten carry roughly 4%. Sequencing input: PBMCs. The receptors were gathered from a middle-aged man in good health and CMV-seropositive.

The J gene is TRBJ2-7, the V gene TRBV7-9; TRBD2 agrees at 13 bases. The V gene end was trimmed by 5 bases and the J gene end by 4 bases; junction bases not matched to a gene: 5. The CDR3 runs to 15 residues. CDR1 is SEHNR and CDR2 is FQNEAQ in the germline V gene (reference sequence). The CDR3 DNA follows: TGTGCCAGCAGCCCCACTAGCGGGAGGGTGTACGAGCAGTACTTC. Translating it yields CASSPTSGRVYEQYF.

As regards this clone: Distinct nucleotide sequences in the sample also encode this CDR3. The chain has TRBV6-6 and TRBJ2-5; 9 bases line up with TRBD1. CDR1 and CDR2 (germline): MNHNY, SVGAGI (reference sequence). The length of the CDR3 is 15 residues. The V and J ends lost 2 bases and 1 base, in that order; junction bases with no gene match: 2. CDR3 region: CASSYGTGFQETQYF. In DNA form, the CDR3 reads TGTGCCAGCAGTTACGGGACAGGGTTCCAAGAGACCCAGTACTTC.

The chain has TRBV5-1 and TRBJ1-2, with D possibly TRBD1 on 5 matching bases. Trimming shortened V by 4 bases and J by 3 bases, and 13 bases separated the two germline ends. The CDR3 loop spans 14 amino acids. CDR1 is SGHRS and CDR2 is YFSETQ in the germline V gene. CDR3 in amino acids: CASSTTGGDYGYTF. CDR3 DNA sequence: TGCGCCAGCAGCACCACGGGGGGAGACTATGGCTACACCTTC.

To note about this clone: One junction end does not reproduce the germline sequence, and a read error may be involved. V usage is TRBV5-4 and J usage is TRBJ2-5; maybe TRBD2 (5 bases). The germline gives CDR1 SGHNT, CDR2 YYREEE (reference sequence). This CDR3 is 13 amino acids long. CDR3 protein: CANSLRGGETQYF. In nucleotides, the CDR3 is TGTGCCAACAGCTTGAGAGGAGGCGAGACCCAGTACTTC.

CDR3 residues: CASSLVGHRGSDTQYF. CDR3 DNA: TGTGCCAGCAGCTTGGTAGGTCACAGGGGGAGCGATACGCAGTATTTT. The V call is TRBV5-6, the J call TRBJ2-3; 8 positions agree with TRBD1. CDR1 is SGHDT, CDR2 YYEEEE, per germline. This CDR3 has 16 amino acids. The V segment lost 0 bases and the J segment 6 bases; nucleotides outside the gene matches: 9.

The genes are TRBV7-9 and TRBJ1-1, with 8 positions matching TRBD1. V lost 7 bases to trimming and J lost 1 base; unmatched junction nucleotides: 8. From germline, CDR1 is SEHNR and CDR2 FQNEAQ (reference sequence). This CDR3 has 15 amino acids. DNA for the CDR3: TGTGCCAGCACCCGACAGGGGCTGACGAACACTGAAGCTTTCTTT. Translated, it gives CASTRQGLTNTEAFF.